The 15 T cell receptor beta chains reported below all come from one sample, sequenced in a study of OX40 agonist ivuxolimab in advanced cancers. Clones were sequenced by immunoSEQ multiplex PCR, and TCRdb holds only the in-frame ones, with some missing. The repertoire holds tens of thousands of clones, with approximately 80% as singletons. The material was CD4+ or CD8+ T cells sorted from blood, obtained in a trial of the OX40 agonist ivuxolimab. The source is an adult with an advanced solid tumor such as melanoma, head and neck, liver or kidney cancer.

J is TRBJ1-1 and V is TRBV9; the D gene is possibly TRBD1 (6 bases). The CDR3 runs to 13 residues. CDR1 and CDR2 (germline): SGDLS, YYNGEE. Trimming shortened V by 0 bases and J by 8 bases, and 11 bases separated the two germline ends. The CDR3 bases are TGTGCCAGCAGCGTAGTACAGGGAAGAGAAGCTTTCTTT. The encoded protein is CASSVVQGREAFF.

J is TRBJ2-1 and V is TRBV11-2; D call uncertain. CDR3 length: 11 amino acids. Germline-derived CDR1 and CDR2 are SGHAT and FQNNGV. The V end lost 1 base, the J end lost 14 bases, and 9 bases lay between the germline ends. As DNA, the CDR3 is TGTGCCAGCAGCTTAGGACTTTTCGAGTTCTTC. This sequence encodes CASSLGLFEFF.

The V gene is TRBV7-2, the J gene TRBJ1-5; D is undetermined. The CDR3 consists of 15 residues. The germline V and J ends were trimmed by 5 bases and 1 base, with 12 bases remaining between them. The germline gives CDR1 SGHTA, CDR2 FQGNSA. This CDR3 is CASSARTGSNQPQHF. The CDR3, as DNA: TGTGCCAGCAGCGCAAGAACGGGAAGCAATCAGCCCCAGCATTTT.

V and J are TRBV5-1 and TRBJ1-2; TRBD1 matches 7 bases. With 4 bases clipped from V and 8 bases from J, the junction kept 11 bases outside the gene matches. This CDR3 is 14 amino acids long. Germline V CDR1 and CDR2: SGHRS, YFSETQ. CDR3 DNA sequence: TGCGCCAGCAGCCCGTTAGGACAGGAGTTGGGCTACACCTTC. It is translated as CASSPLGQELGYTF.

This clone appeared a few times. This chain connects TRBV5-1 to TRBJ2-1; TRBD1 matches 8 bases. CDR3 size: 16 residues. V gave up 0 bases and J gave up 1 base; unmatched junction bases: 3. The germline gives CDR1 SGHRS, CDR2 YFSETQ. CDR3 sequence: CASSLAGGYSYNEQFF. Here the CDR3 DNA reads TGCGCCAGCAGCTTGGCAGGGGGCTATTCCTACAATGAGCAGTTCTTC.

The rearrangement uses TRBV28 and TRBJ2-3; TRBD2 is a possible D gene (6 bases). The germline V gene encodes CDR1 MDHEN and CDR2 SYDVKM. The length of the CDR3 is 13 residues. Trimming removed 8 bases at V and 2 bases at J, with 11 bases between. The CDR3 region is CASGTGDTDTQYF. The DNA of the CDR3 is TGTGCCAGCGGAACGGGGGACACAGATACGCAGTATTTT.

The chain is built from TRBV11-2 and TRBJ2-1; TRBD1 aligns across 7 bases. Germline assignment: CDR1 SGHAT and CDR2 FQNNGV. CDR3 length equals 17 residues. The V gene end was trimmed by 7 bases and the J gene end by 2 bases; junction bases not matched to a gene: 14. The CDR3 reads CASTPSRSGGTYNEQFF. As DNA, the CDR3 is TGTGCCAGCACCCCTTCGAGGTCAGGGGGAACCTACAATGAGCAGTTCTTC.

This clone is a singleton in its sample. The genes are TRBV30 and TRBJ2-7, with D possibly TRBD1 on 6 matching bases. Trimming shortened V by 0 bases and J by 6 bases, and 12 bases separated the two germline ends. CDR3 size: 13 residues. Germline assignment: CDR1 GTSNPN and CDR2 SVGIG (reference sequence). CDR3 in amino acids: CAWSVQLTGEQYF. The CDR3 DNA reads TGTGCCTGGAGTGTACAGCTGACAGGCGAGCAGTACTTC.

V is TRBV6-6 and J is TRBJ1-1; 7 bases are shared with TRBD1. Germline V gene data show CDR1 as MNHNY and CDR2 as SVGAGI (reference sequence). The V segment lost 2 bases and the J segment 1 base; nucleotides outside the gene matches: 4. This CDR3 spans 15 amino acids. The DNA of the CDR3 is TGTGCCAGCAGTTACCCGGGACAGCAGAACACTGAAGCTTTCTTT. It specifies CASSYPGQQNTEAFF.

The chain has TRBV11-2 and TRBJ1-2; possibly TRBD1 for D (5 bases). V was cut by 1 base and J by 8 bases, with 11 bases left in between. This CDR3 contains 13 residues. The germline V gene has CDR1 SGHAT and CDR2 FQNNGV. This chain's CDR3 is CASSLVPGQGYTF. In DNA form, the CDR3 reads TGTGCCAGCAGCTTAGTACCAGGGCAAGGCTACACCTTC.

This sequence joins TRBV6-5 and TRBJ1-6; D possibly corresponds to TRBD1 (5 bases). Germline CDR1 reads MNHEY; CDR2 reads SVGAGI. V lost 0 bases, J lost 10 bases, and 13 bases lay in between. CDR3 length: 15 amino acids. The CDR3 loop is CASSYSRGGESPLHF. The CDR3 DNA follows: TGTGCCAGCAGTTACTCGCGGGGGGGTGAGTCACCCCTCCACTTT.

The chain is built from TRBV7-2 and TRBJ2-5; the match to TRBD2 covers 8 bases. V lost 2 bases to trimming and J lost 5 bases; unmatched junction nucleotides: 7. This CDR3 contains 15 residues. Germline V gene data show CDR1 as SGHTA and CDR2 as FQGNSA. The CDR3: CASSLNGGASETQYF. The CDR3 bases are TGTGCCAGCAGCTTAAACGGGGGGGCATCGGAGACCCAGTACTTC.

Remarks on this clone: An end of the junction does not agree with germline; a read error may underlie this. The rearrangement joins TRBV9 to TRBJ2-5, with D perhaps TRBD1 or TRBD2 (6 bases each). CDR1 is SGDLS, CDR2 YYNGEE, per germline. The CDR3 runs 13 residues. This chain's CDR3 is CACSVGGFETQYF. The CDR3 DNA is TGTGCCTGCAGCGTAGGGGGGTTTGAGACCCAGTACTTC.

This clone has only one observation. This chain links TRBV27 with TRBJ2-7; tentative D call: TRBD2 (5 bases). CDR3 length equals 14 residues. The V gene's germline CDR1 is MNHEY and CDR2 SMNVEV (reference sequence). The V and J ends lost 5 bases and 2 bases respectively, with 13 bases between them. CDR3 DNA: TGTGCCAGCAGTCCCTCGCGCGGGCCCTACGAGCAGTACTTC. This translates into CASSPSRGPYEQYF.

This sequence joins TRBV6-1 and TRBJ2-3, with 9 bases lining up with TRBD1. This CDR3 has 15 amino acids. Germline CDR1 reads MNHNS; CDR2 reads SASEGT. After removal of 6 bases from V and 6 bases from J, the junction contained 10 bases not matched to a gene. The CDR3 is CASSSGTGRRDTQYF. The CDR3 nucleotides read TGTGCCAGCAGCTCCGGGACAGGGCGTCGGGATACGCAGTATTTT.